This T cell receptor beta chain originates from a study of shared clonotypes between healthy human individuals. Only in-frame clones appear in the TCRdb table, and some are missing; sequencing was by immunoSEQ multiplex PCR. The data show 550,000 to 750,000 clones, with over 95% seen just once and approximately 0.1% held by the top ten. With 7 bases clipped from V and 1 base from J, the junction kept 2 bases outside the gene matches. The CDR3 length is 15 residues. Germline lookup yields CDR1 LNHDA and CDR2 SQIVND (reference sequence). This clone was observed a single time. Naive CD8 cells lacked CD45RO and underwent positive selection for CCR7, leaving out terminally differentiated effector memory CD45RA+ cells.

The sample taken for sequencing was naive CD8+ T cells sorted from blood. The sequence derives from a woman in her 30s in good health. The genes are TRBV19 and TRBJ2-1; 12 bases fit TRBD2. CDR3 loop: CASTGTSGSYNEQFF. CDR3 nucleotides: TGTGCCAGTACCGGGACTAGCGGGTCCTACAATGAGCAGTTCTTC.